The 29 T cell receptor beta chains given below trace back to one sample, sequenced in a study of T cells in women clearing cervical HPV infection. Produced via immunoSEQ multiplex PCR; TCRdb's table is partial and in-frame only. Its clone listing holds about 41,000 clones. What was sequenced was blood buffy coat. The receptors were sampled from a woman between 18 and 75 years old with a cervical HPV16 infection that either progressed to CIN3+ or cleared (not recorded which).

CDR3 in amino acids: CASSLGLAGGDYTF. Incomplete CDR3 DNA: TGTGCCAGCAGCTTGGGACTAGCGGGGGGGGAT. The chain couples TRBV7-2 to TRBJ1-2, with D possibly TRBD1 on 5 matching bases. The CDR3 end lies 3 residues beyond the end of the read and is filled in from the germline J gene. The CDR3 has 14 amino acids. Germline V gene lookup returns CDR1 SGHTA and CDR2 FQGNSA. Full variable domain (remainder filled in from reference TRBV7-2 and TRBJ1-2): GAGVSQSPSNKVTEKGKDVELRCDPISGHTALYWYRQSLGQGLEFLIYFQGNSAPDKSGLPSDRFSAERTGGSVSTLTIQRTQQEDSAVYLCASSLGLAGGDYTFGSGTRLTVV.

About this clone itself: The CDR3 end is not reached by the read, which stops 3 residues before it; the germline J gene fills it in. V usage is TRBV2 and J usage is TRBJ2-6; 7 bases line up with TRBD1. The CDR3 sequence is 16 residues long. Germline CDR1 reads SNHLY; CDR2 reads FYNNEI. With 6 bases clipped from V and 0 bases from J, the junction kept 5 bases outside the gene matches. The DNA read from the CDR3 is TGTGCCAGCAGAGACAGGGCCCTCTCTGGGGCCAACGTC. This codes for CASRDRALSGANV. In full, the CDR3 is CASRDRALSGANVLTF.

Comment on this clone: With the read ending 3 residues before the CDR3 end, the germline J gene is used to fill in that end. V is TRBV28 and J is TRBJ2-7; 7 bases line up with TRBD1. V lost 4 bases to trimming and J lost 2 bases; unmatched junction nucleotides: 14. CDR3 length equals 17 residues. Germline lookup yields CDR1 MDHEN and CDR2 SYDVKM. This CDR3 reads CASSSPTGTRSPYEQYF. The part of the CDR3 DNA that was read is TGTGCCAGCAGTTCTCCGACAGGGACGCGCAGTCCCTACGAG.

Turning to this clone: Coverage ceases 3 residues before the CDR3 finishes, and the germline J gene fills in the end. J is TRBJ2-7 and V is TRBV19; D is undetermined. Germline loops: CDR1 LNHDA, CDR2 SQIVND (reference sequence). The CDR3 extends over 14 amino acids. The germline V and J ends were trimmed by 2 bases and 1 base, with 9 bases remaining between them. The CDR3 sequence: CASSINRLSYEQYF. The CDR3 bases that were read are TGTGCCAGTAGTATAAATCGGTTGTCCTACGAG. Full variable domain (outside the CDR3, taken from reference TRBV19 and TRBJ2-7): DGGITQSPKYLFRKEGQNVTLSCEQNLNHDAMYWYRQDPGQGLRLIYYSQIVNDFQKGDIAEGYSVSREKKESFPLTVTSAQKNPTAFYLCASSINRLSYEQYFGPGTRLTVT.

Remarks on this clone: The read is 3 residues too short to cover the CDR3 end, so that end is filled in from the germline J gene. V gene TRBV5-1 combines with J gene TRBJ2-3; 8 bases line up with TRBD2. The CDR3 totals 16 residues. With V trimmed by 4 bases and J by 2 bases, 9 bases remained unmatched. Germline values: CDR1 SGHRS, CDR2 YFSETQ. The covered CDR3 bases are TGCGCCAGCAGCGCGGGCGGGGGGTATGTCACAGATACG. Residues: CASSAGGGYVTDT. The entire CDR3 protein reads CASSAGGGYVTDTQYF.

Of note for this clone: With the read ending 3 residues before the CDR3 end, the germline J gene is used to fill in that end. This sequence joins TRBV10-1 and TRBJ2-3; 7 bases match TRBD2. The CDR3 is 17 residues long. With 1 base clipped from V and 0 bases from J, the junction kept 7 bases outside the gene matches. CDR1 WNHNN and CDR2 SYGVQD come from the germline V gene (reference sequence). The CDR3 loop reads CASSELRPSGSTDTQYF. Incomplete CDR3 DNA: TGCGCCAGCAGTGAGTTAAGGCCTAGCGGTAGCACAGATACG.

In the case of this clone: The read finishes 3 residues shy of the CDR3 end, and the germline J gene is used to complete it. The chain joins TRBV7-3 to TRBJ2-3; D possibly corresponds to TRBD1 (6 bases). V gave up 5 bases and J gave up 2 bases, with 11 bases separating them. The germline V gene has CDR1 SGHTA and CDR2 FQGTGA. The CDR3 consists of 14 residues. CDR3 DNA, as far as it was read: TGTGCCAGCAGCCAAGGACAGACCACAGATACG. Translating gives CASSQGQTTDT. The full CDR3 reads CASSQGQTTDTQYF.

A remark on this clone: The read finishes 3 residues shy of the CDR3 end, and the germline J gene is used to complete it. The rearrangement uses TRBV5-1 and TRBJ2-3; D remains unclear. Trimming shortened V by 7 bases and J by 1 base, and 13 bases separated the two germline ends. The CDR3 has 14 amino acids. Per germline, CDR1 SGHRS and CDR2 YFSETQ. The sequenced part of the CDR3 DNA is TGCGCCAGCGTGGCGGTATCCCGCACAGATACG. It translates to CASVAVSRTDT. The whole CDR3 protein reads CASVAVSRTDTQYF.

On this clone: The CDR3 extends 3 residues past the end of the read, so its final part is completed from the germline J gene. The chain combines TRBV5-1 with TRBJ2-7, with 10 bases fitting TRBD1. Germline trimming cut 4 bases from V and 5 bases from J; bases unmatched to any gene: 9. The CDR3 covers 15 residues. CDR1 is SGHRS, CDR2 YFSETQ, per germline. This CDR3 reads CASSVEDRGRNEQYF. The CDR3 bases that were read are TGCGCCAGCAGCGTAGAAGACAGGGGGCGGAACGAG. The entire variable domain, with the rest obtained from reference TRBV5-1 and TRBJ2-7, is as follows: KAGVTQTPRYLIKTRGQQVTLSCSPISGHRSVSWYQQTPGQGLQFLFEYFSETQRNKGNFPGRFSGRQFSNSRSEMNVSTLELGDSALYLCASSVEDRGRNEQYFGPGTRLTVT.

Remarks on this clone: The read ends 3 residues shy of where the CDR3 ends; the end is completed using the germline J gene. The J gene is TRBJ1-5, the V gene TRBV19; D not certain. From germline, CDR1 is LNHDA and CDR2 SQIVND (reference sequence). Trimming pared 3 bases from V and 4 bases from J, leaving 4 bases between. The CDR3 is 12 amino acids. CDR3: CASSISNQPQHF. CDR3 bases read: TGTGCCAGTAGTATCTCTAATCAGCCC. The full variable domain, its missing parts supplied by reference TRBV19 and TRBJ1-5, is DGGITQSPKYLFRKEGQNVTLSCEQNLNHDAMYWYRQDPGQGLRLIYYSQIVNDFQKGDIAEGYSVSREKKESFPLTVTSAQKNPTAFYLCASSISNQPQHFGDGTRLSIL.

A word on this clone: The CDR3 is cut off 3 residues early in the read; its end comes from the germline J gene. The chain employs TRBV20-1 and TRBJ1-2; 9 positions match TRBD1. Trimming cost V 0 bases and J 4 bases; bases outside gene matches: 9. Germline values: CDR1 DFQATT, CDR2 SNEGSKA (reference sequence). The CDR3 is 16 amino acids. The CDR3 spells CSARDLRTGEFYGYTF. The CDR3 DNA, read in part, is TGCAGTGCTAGAGATCTACGGACAGGGGAGTTCTATGGC.

The CDR3 sequence is CASSNPMRAGTEAFF. The sequenced part of the CDR3 DNA is TGTGCCAGTAGTAACCCGATGAGGGCAGGTACTGAA. The genes are TRBV19 and TRBJ1-1, with no clear D. Read coverage stops 3 residues before the CDR3 terminus; the germline J gene supplies the remainder. Germline loops: CDR1 LNHDA, CDR2 SQIVND (reference sequence). CDR3 size: 15 residues. Trimming removed 4 bases from V and 5 bases from J, with 17 bases in between. Variable domain in full (rest from reference TRBV19 and TRBJ1-1): DGGITQSPKYLFRKEGQNVTLSCEQNLNHDAMYWYRQDPGQGLRLIYYSQIVNDFQKGDIAEGYSVSREKKESFPLTVTSAQKNPTAFYLCASSNPMRAGTEAFFGQGTRLTVV.

With regard to this clone: The read stops 3 residues short of the end of the CDR3; the missing end is completed from the germline J gene. This chain joins TRBV20-1 and TRBJ1-5; TRBD1 aligns across 7 bases. V trimming: 4 bases; J trimming: 1 base; junction bases outside the gene matches: 13. This CDR3 region has 17 residues. Germline values: CDR1 DFQATT, CDR2 SNEGSKA (reference sequence). This CDR3 reads CSATNFSDRTSNQPQHF. Incomplete CDR3 DNA: TGCAGTGCTACGAATTTTTCGGACAGGACCAGCAATCAGCCC.

The DNA read from the CDR3 is TGTGCCAGCAGCAGGTTTCCCACC. It is translated as CASSRFPT. The CDR3 in its entirety is CASSRFPTIYF. The chain links TRBV7-9 to TRBJ1-3; D is unresolved. The read finishes 3 residues shy of the CDR3 end, and the germline J gene is used to complete it. The CDR3 runs to 11 residues. V was shortened by 5 bases and J by 9 bases, with 8 bases between the two germline ends. CDR1 SEHNR and CDR2 FQNEAQ come from the germline V gene (reference sequence).

A note on this clone: The CDR3 end is not reached by the read, which stops 3 residues before it; the germline J gene fills it in. The rearrangement joins TRBV19 to TRBJ2-7; 8 positions match TRBD2. Germline V lookup: CDR1 LNHDA, CDR2 SQIVND (reference sequence). V lost 5 bases, J lost 5 bases, and 14 bases stayed unmatched. This CDR3 contains 16 residues. CDR3 DNA, as far as it was read: TGTGCCAGTAGTGGGAACCGAGCGGGAGTTACCGACGAG. Its protein is CASSGNRAGVTDE. The whole CDR3 region reads CASSGNRAGVTDEQYF.

Note on this clone: The CDR3 is cut off 3 residues early in the read; its end comes from the germline J gene. The V call is TRBV20-1, the J call TRBJ2-1; 11 bases map to TRBD2. Losses at the gene ends were 6 bases for V and 2 bases for J; bases not matched to a gene: 0. The CDR3 extends over 13 amino acids. The germline CDR1 and CDR2 sequences are DFQATT and SNEGSKA (reference sequence). The covered CDR3 bases are TGCAGTGCACTAGCGGGGGCCTACAATGAG. Its translation: CSALAGAYNE. The CDR3 reads in full as CSALAGAYNEQFF.

To note about this clone: The read stops 3 residues short of the end of the CDR3; the missing end is completed from the germline J gene. V usage is TRBV10-3 and J usage is TRBJ2-3; 8 bases line up with TRBD1. The V gene end was trimmed by 7 bases and the J gene end by 1 base; junction bases not matched to a gene: 7. This CDR3 has 15 amino acids. Germline CDR1 reads ENHRY; CDR2 reads SYGVKD. The CDR3 reads CAINSGGAGTDTQYF. The CDR3 bases that were read are TGTGCCATCAACTCAGGGGGCGCCGGCACAGATACG.

Regarding this clone: The CDR3 end is not reached by the read, which stops 3 residues before it; the germline J gene fills it in. The V and J genes are TRBV18 and TRBJ2-1, with 7 positions matching TRBD1. Germline V gene sequence: CDR1 KGHSH, CDR2 LQKENI. This CDR3 has 13 residues. V was pared by 3 bases and J by 7 bases, with 3 bases of the junction left unmatched. The sequenced part of the CDR3 DNA is TGTGCCAGCTCACCGGGACAGCTTAATGAG. It codes for CASSPGQLNE. In full, the CDR3 is CASSPGQLNEQFF.

A remark on this clone: The CDR3 extends 3 residues past the end of the read, so its final part is completed from the germline J gene. The chain employs TRBV10-1 and TRBJ2-1, with TRBD2 matching over 8 bases. This CDR3 has 16 amino acids. Losses at the gene ends were 0 bases for V and 6 bases for J; bases not matched to a gene: 7. Germline CDR1 WNHNN, CDR2 SYGVQD (reference sequence). Partial CDR3 DNA: TGCGCCAGCAGTGAGTCGTCCAGCGGGGGTACCAATGAG. It translates to CASSESSSGGTNE. The full CDR3 reads CASSESSSGGTNEQFF.

About this clone itself: The CDR3 end is not reached by the read, which stops 3 residues before it; the germline J gene fills it in. The V gene is TRBV7-3, the J gene TRBJ2-2; D ambiguous. Germline V gives CDR1 SGHTA, CDR2 FQGTGA. Trimming shortened V by 4 bases and J by 4 bases, and 4 bases separated the two germline ends. The CDR3 covers 12 residues. The part of the CDR3 DNA that was read is TGTGCCAGCAGCTCGGGCACCGGGGAG. Amino acids: CASSSGTGE. The whole CDR3 protein is CASSSGTGELFF.

Regarding this clone: From the germline J gene comes the end of the CDR3, since the read stops 3 residues before it. This chain uses TRBV29-1 with TRBJ2-1, with TRBD2 identical over 10 bases. V lost 6 bases and J lost 1; bases outside the gene matches: 0. Germline V gene lookup returns CDR1 SQVTM and CDR2 ANQGSEA. The CDR3 loop spans 13 amino acids. The CDR3 protein is CSVTSGSYNEQFF. The sequenced CDR3 bases are TGCAGCGTGACTAGCGGGTCCTACAATGAG.

Comments on this clone: The CDR3 end is not reached by the read, which stops 3 residues before it; the germline J gene fills it in. The chain joins TRBV20-1 to TRBJ2-7; D remains ambiguous. Germline V lookup: CDR1 DFQATT, CDR2 SNEGSKA (reference sequence). The V and J ends lost 1 base and 3 bases respectively, with 4 bases between them. The CDR3 sequence is 11 residues long. The covered CDR3 bases are TGCAGTGCTAGAGGCTACTACGAG. Translating it yields CSARGYYE. The whole CDR3 protein reads CSARGYYEQYF.

Points on this clone: The read stops 3 residues short of the end of the CDR3; the missing end is completed from the germline J gene. The chain has TRBV7-9 and TRBJ1-6; a weak D match, TRBD1 (6 bases). The CDR3 is 15 residues long. Per germline, CDR1 SEHNR and CDR2 FQNEAQ (reference sequence). With 2 bases removed from V and 10 bases from J, the gap between germline ends came to 15 bases. CDR3 amino acids: CASSLLQGVGSPLHF. The sequenced part of the CDR3 DNA is TGTGCCAGCAGCTTATTACAGGGTGTTGGATCACCC. Supplemented by reference TRBV7-9 and TRBJ1-6, the full variable domain reads DTGVSQNPRHKITKRGQNVTFRCDPISEHNRLYWYRQTLGQGPEFLTYFQNEAQLEKSRLLSDRFSAERPKGSFSTLEIQRTEQGDSAMYLCASSLLQGVGSPLHFGNGTRLTVT.

Comments on this clone: The missing CDR3 end, 3 residues past where the read stops, is filled in from the germline J gene. The V and J genes are TRBV18 and TRBJ1-2; D is undetermined. The CDR3 consists of 13 residues. The germline V gene has CDR1 KGHSH and CDR2 LQKENI. The CDR3 here is CASSPQAPRDYTF. The covered CDR3 bases are TGTGCCAGCTCACCACAAGCCCCCCGCGAC.

Concerning this clone itself: From the germline J gene comes the end of the CDR3, since the read stops 3 residues before it. The V call is TRBV6-4, the J call TRBJ2-2, with D perhaps assigned TRBD1 or TRBD2 (5 bases each). CDR3 length equals 15 residues. CDR1 and CDR2 (germline): MRHNA, SNTAGT. Trimming stripped 2 bases from V and 4 bases from J, with 11 bases between. Incomplete CDR3 DNA: TGTGCCAGCAGTGACGAGGGGATGGGCACCGGGGAG. Protein product: CASSDEGMGTGE. The full-length CDR3 reads as CASSDEGMGTGELFF.

In the case of this clone: Read sequence stops 3 residues before the CDR3 end, and the germline J gene provides the missing end. The chain combines TRBV20-1 with TRBJ1-1; D ambiguous. Trimming removed 3 bases from V and 4 bases from J, with 6 bases in between. This CDR3 has 11 amino acids. Germline assignment: CDR1 DFQATT and CDR2 SNEGSKA (reference sequence). The CDR3 bases that were read are TGCAGTGCTAGGGCGGGCACTGAA. Its translation: CSARAGTE. The full CDR3 protein is CSARAGTEAFF.

Of note for this clone: The read is 3 residues too short to cover the CDR3 end, so that end is filled in from the germline J gene. The chain employs TRBV29-1 and TRBJ2-5; D is perhaps TRBD1 (5 bases). This CDR3 region has 12 residues. The V end was cut by 4 bases, the J end by 2 bases, with 8 bases between. Germline V CDR1 and CDR2: SQVTM, ANQGSEA. The sequenced part of the CDR3 DNA is TGCAGCGTTGTTGACAGACAAGAGACC. Encoded protein: CSVVDRQET. The CDR3 in full is CSVVDRQETQYF.

Turning to this clone: The read finishes 3 residues shy of the CDR3 end, and the germline J gene is used to complete it. The V call is TRBV2, the J call TRBJ2-7, with a weak D call TRBD1 (5 bases). The CDR3 spans 13 residues. Germline V gene sequence: CDR1 SNHLY, CDR2 FYNNEI. V shed 7 bases and J shed 5 bases, with 15 bases lying between them. The CDR3 DNA, read in part, is TGTGCCAGCACGGAGTCCAGGGTCAACGAG. This translates into CASTESRVNE. The complete CDR3 sequence is CASTESRVNEQYF.

Concerning this clone: Read data end 3 residues before the CDR3 end; the end is taken from the germline J gene. This chain links TRBV18 with TRBJ1-1, with 7 bases that match TRBD1. V gave up 5 bases and J gave up 4 bases; unmatched junction bases: 4. CDR1 and CDR2 from the germline V gene are KGHSH and LQKENI. The CDR3 spans 13 residues. CDR3 DNA, as far as it was read: TGTGCCAGCTCAGCGACAGGGACCACTGAA. Translation gives CASSATGTTE. The whole CDR3 sequence is CASSATGTTEAFF.